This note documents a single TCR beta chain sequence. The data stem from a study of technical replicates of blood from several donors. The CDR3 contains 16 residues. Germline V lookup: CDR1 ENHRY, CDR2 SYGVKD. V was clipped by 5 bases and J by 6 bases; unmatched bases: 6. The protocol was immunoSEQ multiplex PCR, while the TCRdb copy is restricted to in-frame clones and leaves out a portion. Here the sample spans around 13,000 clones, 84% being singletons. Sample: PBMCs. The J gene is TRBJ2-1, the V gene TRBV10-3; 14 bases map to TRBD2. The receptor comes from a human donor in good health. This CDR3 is CAISQPGLAGVNEQFF. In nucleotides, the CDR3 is TGTGCCATCAGTCAACCGGGACTAGCGGGAGTCAATGAGCAGTTCTTC.